Listed below are T cell receptor beta chains from one sample, sequenced in a study of beta chain features in type 1 diabetes. This table comes from immunoSEQ multiplex PCR, and its TCRdb copy is limited to in-frame clones, with some not included. The profile covers around 350,000 clones, with roughly 13% appearing a single time and under 0.02% taken by the ten largest. Sequenced: naive CD4+ T cells from blood. These receptors were obtained from a man between 18 and 29 years old in good health. Both conserved end residues are part of each CDR3. D genes are given only for firm matches. Size is omitted from some rows. Given values are once, few, many or a class for expanded clones.

TRBJ2-7,TRBD1,TRBV5-1,few,CASRYPGQGAYEQYF,TGCGCCAGCCGATATCCGGGACAGGGGGCCTACGAGCAGTACTTC
TRBJ2-2,TRBD2,TRBV9,-,CASSGTSGRAVGELFF,TGTGCCAGCAGCGGGACTAGCGGGAGGGCCGTCGGGGAGCTGTTTTTT
TRBJ2-7,-,TRBV29-1,many,CSALSSYEQYF,TGCAGCGCTCTAAGCTCCTACGAGCAGTACTTC
TRBJ1-4,-,TRBV18,-,CASSPRLGRGATNEKLFF,TGTGCCAGCTCACCACGTCTTGGCCGAGGAGCAACTAATGAAAAACTGTTTTTT
TRBJ1-1,TRBD1,TRBV7-2,few,CASSLDPGGYTEAFF,TGTGCCAGCAGCTTAGATCCAGGGGGCTACACTGAAGCTTTCTTT
TRBJ2-3,-,TRBV9,-,CASSVGPGSDTQYF,TGTGCCAGCAGCGTAGGTCCCGGGTCAGATACGCAGTATTTT
TRBJ2-3,-,TRBV4-3,few,CASSQDVKGLIGADTQYF,TGCGCCAGCAGCCAAGATGTCAAGGGGTTAATAGGGGCAGATACGCAGTATTTT
TRBJ1-3,-,TRBV29-1,few,CSVGQTGNTIYF,TGCAGCGTTGGACAGACTGGAAACACCATATATTTT
TRBJ2-7,-,TRBV5-8,few,CASSPLRYEQYF,TGTGCCAGCAGCCCCCTGAGATACGAGCAGTACTTC
TRBJ2-5,-,TRBV18,-,CASSPGGGGETQYF,TGTGCCAGCTCACCAGGGGGCGGCGGAGAGACCCAGTACTTC
TRBJ2-3,-,TRBV7-9,many,CASEGVDTQYF,TGTGCCAGCGAAGGGGTGGATACGCAGTATTTT
TRBJ2-7,-,TRBV30,-,CAGNGRDYEQYF,TGTGCCGGGAATGGCAGGGACTACGAGCAGTACTTC
TRBJ2-7,-,TRBV7-3,few,CASSLQGNGEQYF,TGTGCCAGCAGCCTGCAGGGAAATGGCGAGCAGTACTTC
TRBJ1-2,-,TRBV6-5,-,CASSSWEGLGYTF,TGTGCCAGCAGTTCCTGGGAGGGACTTGGCTACACCTTC
TRBJ2-4,-,TRBV15,-,CATSRVGSVNIQYF,TGTGCCACCAGCAGAGTCGGCAGCGTAAACATTCAGTACTTC
TRBJ2-7,-,TRBV15,-,CATGTSFDEQYF,TGTGCCACCGGGACTTCATTCGACGAGCAGTACTTC
TRBJ2-7,-,TRBV7-9,few,CASSLLAGPSSYEQYF,TGTGCCAGCAGCCTACTGGCGGGTCCGAGCTCCTACGAGCAGTACTTC
TRBJ1-5,-,TRBV7-2,few,CASSLDGPQHF,TGTGCCAGCAGCTTAGACGGGCCCCAGCATTTT
TRBJ2-1,TRBD1,TRBV12-5,-,CASGLPSGTGSYNEQFF,TGTGCTAGTGGTTTGCCCTCCGGGACAGGGTCCTACAATGAGCAGTTCTTC
TRBJ1-5,-,TRBV30,few,CAWTPDRNQPQHF,TGTGCCTGGACCCCGGACAGAAACCAGCCCCAGCATTTT
TRBJ2-5,-,TRBV20-1,-,CSALASGEQYF,TGCAGTGCGCTCGCCAGTGGAGAGCAGTACTTC
TRBJ2-2,-,TRBV7-3,few,CASSPIASF,TGTGCCAGCAGCCCCATCGCGAGCTTT
TRBJ2-3,-,TRBV7-2,few,CASSLVRTDTQYF,TGTGCCAGCAGCTTAGTGAGAACAGATACGCAGTATTTT
TRBJ1-2,-,TRBV11-1,-,CASSLRSGGAGGYTF,TGTGCCAGCAGCTTAAGGTCAGGCGGGGCCGGCGGCTACACCTTC
TRBJ2-7,TRBD1,TRBV7-2,few,CASSPGTAPYYEQYF,TGTGCCAGCAGCCCCGGGACAGCCCCGTACTACGAGCAGTACTTC
TRBJ2-3,TRBD1,TRBV27,few,CASSPRTGTADTQYF,TGTGCCAGCAGTCCAAGGACAGGGACGGCAGATACGCAGTATTTT